These 17 T cell receptor beta chains share one sample of origin, sequenced in a study of cytomegalovirus exposure and HLA in healthy donors. PCR involved 60 Vbeta and 13 Jbeta primers. Profiled with immunoSEQ multiplex PCR; TCRdb holds only in-frame clones, not every one. Of 95,000 to 150,000 clones detected, about two thirds appear once; the ten largest clones hold less than 4.5%. Sample: PBMCs. The source of these receptors is a man aged 25-45 years in good health and CMV-seronegative.

The chain employs TRBV6-5 and TRBJ2-7, with D perhaps matching TRBD2 (5 bases). Germline CDR1 MNHEY, CDR2 SVGAGI. This CDR3 spans 11 amino acids. V was shortened by 7 bases and J by 3 bases, with 7 bases between the two germline ends. Here the CDR3 DNA reads TGTGCCAGCACACGGGGCTACGAGCAGTACTTC. Its protein is CASTRGYEQYF.

This clone was seen only a few times. V and J are TRBV9 and TRBJ1-1; D not resolved. Germline V gene lookup returns CDR1 SGDLS and CDR2 YYNGEE. V shed 4 bases and J shed 7 bases, with 20 bases lying between them. This CDR3 comprises 15 residues. CDR3 in DNA: TGTGCCAGCAGCCCCCGTGGGTCCGTCGCTAGTGAAGCTTTCTTT. Translated, it gives CASSPRGSVASEAFF. Looking up the rest from reference TRBV9 and TRBJ1-1 gives the full variable domain: DSGVTQTPKHLITATGQRVTLRCSPRSGDLSVYWYQQSLDQGLQFLIQYYNGEERAKGNILERFSAQQFPDLHSELNLSSLELGDSALYFCASSPRGSVASEAFFGQGTRLTVV.

This chain links TRBV28 with TRBJ2-3; 8 nucleotides agree with TRBD1. The trim removed 6 bases at V and 2 bases at J, leaving 4 bases unmatched. This CDR3 region has 14 residues. Germline V lookup: CDR1 MDHEN, CDR2 SYDVKM. The CDR3, as DNA: TGTGCCAGCAGCCGGGACAGGCTCACAGATACGCAGTATTTT. The encoded protein is CASSRDRLTDTQYF. The full variable domain, with the rest looked up from reference TRBV28 and TRBJ2-3, is DVKVTQSSRYLVKRTGEKVFLECVQDMDHENMFWYRQDPGLGLRLIYFSYDVKMKEKGDIPEGYSVSREKKERFSLILESASTNQTSMYLCASSRDRLTDTQYFGPGTRLTVL.

The CDR3 DNA reads TGTGCCAGCAGCGAAGGACTAGCGGGGGGGTTTGAGCAGTACTTC. Its protein product is CASSEGLAGGFEQYF. The chain uses TRBV5-8 and TRBJ2-7; the match to TRBD2 covers 15 bases. Germline assignment: CDR1 SGHTS and CDR2 YDEGEE. The V and J ends lost 4 bases and 7 bases, in that order; junction bases with no gene match: 6. The CDR3 totals 15 residues.

This clone was counted only a few times. The J gene is TRBJ1-1, the V gene TRBV4-1, with D possibly TRBD1 on 5 matching bases. The V end was cut by 1 base, the J end by 1 base, with 7 bases between. This CDR3 is 14 amino acids long. Germline V lookup: CDR1 MGHRA, CDR2 YSYEKL. Here the CDR3 reads CASSQGGGNTEAFF. In DNA, the CDR3 is TGCGCCAGCAGCCAAGGGGGGGGGAACACTGAAGCTTTCTTT.

Only a few counts were recorded for this clone. This chain links TRBV27 with TRBJ2-3, with a possible D match to TRBD2 (6 bases). This CDR3 has 15 amino acids. The germline gives CDR1 MNHEY, CDR2 SMNVEV (reference sequence). Trimming left V 5 bases short and J 0 bases short, with 12 bases between. CDR3 coding DNA: TGTGCCAGCAGTCTGATAGCGGTGAGCACAGATACGCAGTATTTT. Protein: CASSLIAVSTDTQYF.

This chain links TRBV28 with TRBJ1-1; 8 nucleotides match TRBD1. The CDR3 runs to 15 residues. Looked up from germline, CDR1 is MDHEN and CDR2 is SYDVKM. V dropped 5 bases and J dropped 0; count of bases not matched to a gene: 5. CDR3 sequence (DNA): TGTGCCAGCAGTAGACCAGGGGGCGTGAACACTGAAGCTTTCTTT. It translates to CASSRPGGVNTEAFF.

This clone has just a few counts. The V and J genes are TRBV5-5 and TRBJ1-1; 7 positions agree with TRBD1. Germline values: CDR1 SGHKS, CDR2 YYEKEE (reference sequence). The CDR3 length is 14 residues. The V segment lost 4 bases and the J segment 7 bases; nucleotides outside the gene matches: 10. CDR3 region: CASSQSGGKVEAFF. CDR3 DNA: TGTGCCAGCAGCCAATCAGGGGGTAAGGTTGAAGCTTTCTTT.

The rearrangement joins TRBV28 to TRBJ1-5; TRBD1 might be the D (5 bases). V was pared by 5 bases and J by 1 base, with 15 bases between. The CDR3 loop spans 16 amino acids. Looked up from germline, CDR1 is MDHEN and CDR2 is SYDVKM. The DNA for the CDR3 is TGTGCCAGCAGTCCCCTGACAGAGAGAAGCAATCAGCCCCAGCATTTT. This gives the protein CASSPLTERSNQPQHF.

In its sample, this clone was seen a few times. This chain connects TRBV4-1 to TRBJ1-6; D call uncertain. Germline V gives CDR1 MGHRA, CDR2 YSYEKL. Trimming cost V 4 bases and J 6 bases, with 28 bases left between them. The CDR3 covers 20 residues. CDR3 residues: CASSPSTLFPGARSNSPLHF. The CDR3 DNA is TGCGCCAGCAGCCCGAGCACCCTATTCCCGGGAGCGAGGTCTAATTCACCCCTCCACTTT.

This chain connects TRBV5-1 to TRBJ1-5; no firm D call. The V gene's germline CDR1 is SGHRS and CDR2 YFSETQ. V lost 0 bases, J lost 3 bases, and 7 bases lay in between. The CDR3 is made up of 14 amino acids. For the CDR3, the DNA is TGCGCCAGCAGCTTGGCAGGACTCAATCAGCCCCAGCATTTT. Encoded protein: CASSLAGLNQPQHF.

This clone occurred a few times. V usage is TRBV4-1 and J usage is TRBJ1-1, with TRBD1 identical over 8 bases. The germline V gene has CDR1 MGHRA and CDR2 YSYEKL. Germline trimming cut 1 base from V and 1 base from J; bases unmatched to any gene: 2. The CDR3 covers 15 residues. As DNA, the CDR3 is TGCGCCAGCAGCCAAGTTGGACAGGGGAACACTGAAGCTTTCTTT. Its protein product is CASSQVGQGNTEAFF.

The chain is built from TRBV7-8 and TRBJ2-7; D might be TRBD1 (5 bases). CDR3 length equals 14 residues. CDR1 and CDR2 (germline): SGHVS, FQNEAQ. V lost 7 bases and J 7 bases, leaving 20 bases between the germline ends. CDR3 in amino acids: CASTRVAGLGEQYF. CDR3 DNA sequence: TGTGCCAGCACCCGAGTGGCAGGGTTAGGGGAGCAGTACTTC.

This clone has more than one count but fewer than ten. The chain carries TRBV7-3 and TRBJ1-1, with TRBD1 identical over 8 bases. V shed 3 bases, J shed 4 bases, and the junction held 4 bases outside the gene matches. Per the germline V gene, CDR1 is SGHTA and CDR2 is FQGTGA. The CDR3 covers 14 residues. The CDR3 DNA sequence: TGTGCCAGCAGCTTCGGGGACAGGATCACTGAAGCTTTCTTT. Translated, it gives CASSFGDRITEAFF.

J is TRBJ1-2 and V is TRBV28; D is uncertain. Germline V gene sequence: CDR1 MDHEN, CDR2 SYDVKM. The CDR3 has 14 residues. The V end lost 4 bases, the J end lost 6 bases, and 15 bases lay between the germline ends. CDR3 protein: CASSSYSSLDGYTF. The CDR3 bases are TGTGCCAGCAGTTCGTACAGCTCCCTGGATGGCTACACCTTC.

The chain recombines TRBV7-2 with TRBJ2-2; D unclear. This CDR3 spans 16 amino acids. The germline V gene encodes CDR1 SGHTA and CDR2 FQGNSA. Trimming left V 5 bases short and J 1 base short, with 14 bases between. The CDR3 DNA reads TGTGCCAGCAGCCTGGAGCGCCCCAGGAACACCGGGGAGCTGTTTTTT. Translating gives CASSLERPRNTGELFF.

This rearrangement joins TRBV7-9 to TRBJ1-4, with 7 positions matching TRBD1. The CDR3 loop spans 16 amino acids. Per germline, CDR1 SEHNR and CDR2 FQNEAQ (reference sequence). J gave up 6 bases and V 7 bases, and 14 bases lay outside the gene matches. CDR3 protein: CASTLRGGRRDEKLFF. The CDR3 region has the DNA TGTGCCAGCACCCTAAGAGGGGGCCGGAGGGATGAAAAACTGTTTTTT.